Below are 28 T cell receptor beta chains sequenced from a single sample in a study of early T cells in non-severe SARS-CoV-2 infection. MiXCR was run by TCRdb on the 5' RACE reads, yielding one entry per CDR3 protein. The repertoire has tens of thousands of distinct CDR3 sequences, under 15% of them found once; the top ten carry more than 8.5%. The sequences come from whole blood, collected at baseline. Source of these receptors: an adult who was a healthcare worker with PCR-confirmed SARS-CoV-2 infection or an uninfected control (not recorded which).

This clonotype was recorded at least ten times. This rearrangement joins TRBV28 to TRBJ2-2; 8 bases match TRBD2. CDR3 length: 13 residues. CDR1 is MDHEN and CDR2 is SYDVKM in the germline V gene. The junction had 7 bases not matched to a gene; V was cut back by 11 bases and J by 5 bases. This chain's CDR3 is CAPGGERTGELFF. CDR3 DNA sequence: TGTGCCCCGGGGGGGGAGAGGACCGGGGAGCTGTTTTTT.

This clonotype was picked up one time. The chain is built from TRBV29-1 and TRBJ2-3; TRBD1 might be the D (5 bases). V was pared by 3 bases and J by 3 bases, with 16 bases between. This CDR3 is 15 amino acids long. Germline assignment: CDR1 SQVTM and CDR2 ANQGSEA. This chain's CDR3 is CSVDAPDKTTDTQYF. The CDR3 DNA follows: TGCAGCGTTGACGCCCCGGACAAGACGACAGATACGCAGTATTTT.

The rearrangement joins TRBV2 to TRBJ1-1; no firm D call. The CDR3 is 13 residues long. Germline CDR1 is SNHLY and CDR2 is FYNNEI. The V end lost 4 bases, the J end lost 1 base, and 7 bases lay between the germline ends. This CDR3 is CASSAGENTEAFF. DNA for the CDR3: TGTGCCAGCAGTGCCGGGGAGAACACTGAAGCTTTCTTT.

The CDR3 DNA reads as TGCAGTGCTAGAGATCGATTAGCGGGAGGGCCAACAGATACGCAGTATTTT. Its protein product is CSARDRLAGGPTDTQYF. The rearrangement joins TRBV20-1 to TRBJ2-3; 11 bases align to TRBD2. This CDR3 contains 17 residues. After removal of 0 bases from V and 3 bases from J, the junction contained 8 bases not matched to a gene. Per germline, CDR1 DFQATT and CDR2 SNEGSKA (reference sequence).

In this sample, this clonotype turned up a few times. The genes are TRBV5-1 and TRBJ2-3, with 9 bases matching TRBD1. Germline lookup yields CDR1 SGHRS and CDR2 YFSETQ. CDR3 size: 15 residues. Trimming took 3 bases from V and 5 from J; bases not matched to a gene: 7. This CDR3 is CASSYGTGSGDTQYF. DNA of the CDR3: TGCGCCAGCAGCTACGGGACAGGGTCGGGAGATACGCAGTATTTT.

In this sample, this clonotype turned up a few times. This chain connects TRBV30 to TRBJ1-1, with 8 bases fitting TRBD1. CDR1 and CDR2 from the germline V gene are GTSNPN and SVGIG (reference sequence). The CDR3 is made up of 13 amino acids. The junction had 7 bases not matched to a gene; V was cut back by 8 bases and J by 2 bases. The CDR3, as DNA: TGTGCCGGACAGGGACAGACAAACACTGAAGCTTTCTTT. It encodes CAGQGQTNTEAFF.

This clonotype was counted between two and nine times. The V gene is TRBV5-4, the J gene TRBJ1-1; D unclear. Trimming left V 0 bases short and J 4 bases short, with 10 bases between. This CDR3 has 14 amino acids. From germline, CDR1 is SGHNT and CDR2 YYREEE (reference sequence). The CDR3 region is CASSLDRAATEAFF. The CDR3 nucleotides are TGTGCCAGCAGCTTGGATAGGGCTGCCACTGAAGCTTTCTTT.

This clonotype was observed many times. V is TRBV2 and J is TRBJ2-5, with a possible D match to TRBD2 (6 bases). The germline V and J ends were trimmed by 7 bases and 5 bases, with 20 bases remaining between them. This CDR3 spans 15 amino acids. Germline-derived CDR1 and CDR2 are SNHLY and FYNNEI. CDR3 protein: CASIPGGGGMETQYF. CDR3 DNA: TGTGCCAGCATCCCTGGGGGTGGAGGGATGGAGACCCAGTACTTC.

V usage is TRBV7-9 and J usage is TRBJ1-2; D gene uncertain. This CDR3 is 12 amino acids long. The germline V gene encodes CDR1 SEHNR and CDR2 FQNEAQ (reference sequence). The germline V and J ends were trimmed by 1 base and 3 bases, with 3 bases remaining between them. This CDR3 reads CASSLDDYGYTF. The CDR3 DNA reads TGTGCCAGCAGCTTAGATGACTATGGCTACACCTTC. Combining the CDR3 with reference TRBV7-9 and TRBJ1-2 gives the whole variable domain DTGVSQNPRHKITKRGQNVTFRCDPISEHNRLYWYRQTLGQGPEFLTYFQNEAQLEKSRLLSDRFSAERPKGSFSTLEIQRTEQGDSAMYLCASSLDDYGYTFGSGTRLTVV.

CDR3 sequence reads: CASSLAAAGNTEAFF. Written as DNA, the CDR3 is TGTGCCAGCAGCTTGGCCGCGGCAGGGAACACTGAAGCTTTCTTT. V usage is TRBV5-4 and J usage is TRBJ1-1; no reliable D call. Germline values: CDR1 SGHNT, CDR2 YYREEE (reference sequence). The CDR3 is 15 residues long. Trimming took off 0 bases at V and 1 base at J, with 10 bases between the two ends.

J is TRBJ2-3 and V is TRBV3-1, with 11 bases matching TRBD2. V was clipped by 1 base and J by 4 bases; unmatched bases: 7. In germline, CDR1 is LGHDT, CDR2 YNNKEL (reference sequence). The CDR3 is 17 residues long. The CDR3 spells CASSQGLLAGAPDTQYF. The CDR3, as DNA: TGTGCCAGCAGCCAAGGCCTACTAGCGGGAGCCCCAGATACGCAGTATTTT.

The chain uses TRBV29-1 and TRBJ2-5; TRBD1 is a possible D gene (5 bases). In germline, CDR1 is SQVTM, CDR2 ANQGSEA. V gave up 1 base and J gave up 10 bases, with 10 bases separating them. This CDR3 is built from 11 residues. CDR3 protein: CSVEGREDQYF. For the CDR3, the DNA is TGCAGCGTTGAAGGCAGGGAAGACCAGTACTTC.

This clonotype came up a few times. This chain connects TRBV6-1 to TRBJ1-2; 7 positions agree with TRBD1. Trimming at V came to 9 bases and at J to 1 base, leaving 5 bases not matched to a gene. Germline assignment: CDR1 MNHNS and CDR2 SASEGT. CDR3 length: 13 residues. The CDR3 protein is CASRRQGNYGYTF. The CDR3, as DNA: TGTGCCAGTCGACGACAGGGTAACTATGGCTACACCTTC.

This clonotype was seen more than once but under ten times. CDR3 coding DNA: TGTGCCAGCAGTTACTCGAGGACAGGGGGAAACTACGAGCAGTACTTC. It translates to CASSYSRTGGNYEQYF. The chain has TRBV6-5 and TRBJ2-7; 10 positions agree with TRBD1. This CDR3 is built from 16 residues. Germline CDR1 MNHEY, CDR2 SVGAGI. Losses at the gene ends were 0 bases for V and 3 bases for J; bases not matched to a gene: 5.

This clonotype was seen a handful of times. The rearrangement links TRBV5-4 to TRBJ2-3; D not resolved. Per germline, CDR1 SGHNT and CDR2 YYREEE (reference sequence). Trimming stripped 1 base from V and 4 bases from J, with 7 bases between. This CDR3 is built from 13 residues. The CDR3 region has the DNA TGTGCCAGCAGCTTGCCCAAGGCAGATACGCAGTATTTT. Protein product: CASSLPKADTQYF.

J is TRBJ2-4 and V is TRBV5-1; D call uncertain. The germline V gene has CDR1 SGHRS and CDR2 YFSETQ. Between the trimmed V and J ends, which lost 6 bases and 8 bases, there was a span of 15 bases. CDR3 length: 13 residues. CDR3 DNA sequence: TGCGCCAGCACACCCCCCCTGGGCGACATTCAGTACTTC. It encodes CASTPPLGDIQYF.

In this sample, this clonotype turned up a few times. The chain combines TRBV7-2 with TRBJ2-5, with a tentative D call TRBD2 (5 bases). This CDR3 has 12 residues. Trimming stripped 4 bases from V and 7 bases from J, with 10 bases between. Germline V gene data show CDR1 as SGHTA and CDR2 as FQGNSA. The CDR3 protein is CASSWAAGTQYF. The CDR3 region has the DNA TGTGCCAGCAGCTGGGCGGCGGGGACCCAGTACTTC. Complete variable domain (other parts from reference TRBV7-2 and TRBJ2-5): GAGVSQSPSNKVTEKGKDVELRCDPISGHTALYWYRQSLGQGLEFLIYFQGNSAPDKSGLPSDRFSAERTGGSVSTLTIQRTQQEDSAVYLCASSWAAGTQYFGPGTRLLVL.

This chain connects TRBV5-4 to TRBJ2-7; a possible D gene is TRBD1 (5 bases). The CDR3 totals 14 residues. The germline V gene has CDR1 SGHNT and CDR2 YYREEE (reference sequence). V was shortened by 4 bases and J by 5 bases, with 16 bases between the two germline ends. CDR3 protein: CASSRPDGQDEQYF. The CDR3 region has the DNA TGTGCCAGCAGCCGCCCGGACGGACAAGACGAGCAGTACTTC. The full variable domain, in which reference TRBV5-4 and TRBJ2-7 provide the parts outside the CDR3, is ETGVTQSPTHLIKTRGQQVTLRCSSQSGHNTVSWYQQALGQGPQFIFQYYREEENGRGNFPPRFSGLQFPNYSSELNVNALELDDSALYLCASSRPDGQDEQYFGPGTRLTVT.

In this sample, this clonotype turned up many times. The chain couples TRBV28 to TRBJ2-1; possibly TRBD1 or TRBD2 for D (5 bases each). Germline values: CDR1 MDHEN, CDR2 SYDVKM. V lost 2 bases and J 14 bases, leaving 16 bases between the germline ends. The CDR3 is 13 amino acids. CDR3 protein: CASSLMGDSREFF. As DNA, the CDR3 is TGTGCCAGCAGTTTAATGGGGGATTCCCGGGAGTTCTTC.

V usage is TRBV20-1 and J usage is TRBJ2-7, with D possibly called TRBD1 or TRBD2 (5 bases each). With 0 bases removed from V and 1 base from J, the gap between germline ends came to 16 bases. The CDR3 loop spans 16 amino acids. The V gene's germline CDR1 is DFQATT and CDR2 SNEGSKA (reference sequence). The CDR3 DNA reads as TGCAGTGCTAGAGATGGTCTCGGGACCCTATCCTACGAGCAGTACTTC. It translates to CSARDGLGTLSYEQYF.

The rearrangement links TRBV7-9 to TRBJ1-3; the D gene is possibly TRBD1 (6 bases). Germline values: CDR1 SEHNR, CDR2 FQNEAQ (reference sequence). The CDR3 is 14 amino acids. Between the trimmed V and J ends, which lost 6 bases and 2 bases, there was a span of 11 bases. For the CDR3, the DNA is TGTGCCAGCAGACAGGGATCCCCTGGAAACACCATATATTTT. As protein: CASRQGSPGNTIYF.

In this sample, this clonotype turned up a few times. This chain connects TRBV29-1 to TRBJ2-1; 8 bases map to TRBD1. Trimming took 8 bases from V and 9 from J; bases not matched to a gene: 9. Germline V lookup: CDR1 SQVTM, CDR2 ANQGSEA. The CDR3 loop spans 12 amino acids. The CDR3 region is CSTVDRETEQFF. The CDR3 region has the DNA TGCAGCACCGTGGACAGGGAGACTGAGCAGTTCTTC.

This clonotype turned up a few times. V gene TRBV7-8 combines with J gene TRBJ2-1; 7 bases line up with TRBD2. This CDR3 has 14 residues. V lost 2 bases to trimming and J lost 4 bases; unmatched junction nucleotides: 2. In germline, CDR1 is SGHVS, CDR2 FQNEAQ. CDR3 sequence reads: CASSLTSEYNEQFF. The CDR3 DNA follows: TGTGCCAGCAGCTTAACTAGCGAGTACAATGAGCAGTTCTTC.

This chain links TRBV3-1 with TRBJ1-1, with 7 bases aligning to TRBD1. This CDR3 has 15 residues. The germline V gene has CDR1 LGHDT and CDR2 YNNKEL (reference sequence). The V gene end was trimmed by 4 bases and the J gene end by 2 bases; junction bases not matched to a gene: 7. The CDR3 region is CASSLLGQTNTEAFF. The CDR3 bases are TGTGCCAGCAGCCTCTTGGGACAGACCAACACTGAAGCTTTCTTT.

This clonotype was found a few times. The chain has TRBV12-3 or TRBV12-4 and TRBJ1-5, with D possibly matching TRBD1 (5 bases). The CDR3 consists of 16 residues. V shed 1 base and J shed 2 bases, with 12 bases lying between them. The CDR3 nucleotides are TGTGCCAGCAGTTTAGAGTTGGGAGGGGGCAATCAGCCCCAGCATTTT. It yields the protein CASSLELGGGNQPQHF.

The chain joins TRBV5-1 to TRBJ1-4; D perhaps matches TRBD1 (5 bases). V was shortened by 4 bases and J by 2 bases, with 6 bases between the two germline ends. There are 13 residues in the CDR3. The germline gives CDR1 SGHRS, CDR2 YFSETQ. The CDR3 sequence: CASSPGTNEKLFF. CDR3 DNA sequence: TGCGCCAGCAGCCCAGGGACTAATGAAAAACTGTTTTTT. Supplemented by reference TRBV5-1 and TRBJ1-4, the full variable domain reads KAGVTQTPRYLIKTRGQQVTLSCSPISGHRSVSWYQQTPGQGLQFLFEYFSETQRNKGNFPGRFSGRQFSNSRSEMNVSTLELGDSALYLCASSPGTNEKLFFGSGTQLSVL.

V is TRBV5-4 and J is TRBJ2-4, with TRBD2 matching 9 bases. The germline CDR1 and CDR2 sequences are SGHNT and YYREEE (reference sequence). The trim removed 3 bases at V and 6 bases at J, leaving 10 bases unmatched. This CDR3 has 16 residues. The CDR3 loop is CASSSEKTSGGNIQYF. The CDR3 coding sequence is TGTGCCAGCAGCTCCGAGAAGACTAGCGGTGGAAACATTCAGTACTTC.

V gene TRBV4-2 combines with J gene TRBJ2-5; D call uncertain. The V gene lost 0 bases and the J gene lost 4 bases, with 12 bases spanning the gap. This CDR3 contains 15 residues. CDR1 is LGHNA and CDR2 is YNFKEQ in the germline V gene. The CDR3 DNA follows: TGTGCCAGCAGCCAAGATGGCCGCCGACTAGAGACCCAGTACTTC. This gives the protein CASSQDGRRLETQYF.